Here is one TCR beta chain with its context. Original handling: Amplifying reference gene primers gave estimates of nucleated cell counts. Profiled with immunoSEQ multiplex PCR; TCRdb holds only in-frame clones, not every one. Clone size and V and J calls were adopted from that table, with D and trimming inferred from the DNA. The sample lists about 290,000 clones, 80% to 90% occurring once. J gave up 10 bases and V 6 bases, and 10 bases lay outside the gene matches. In germline, CDR1 is SNHLY, CDR2 FYNNEI. The CDR3 is made up of 14 amino acids. The sample is drawn from a study of blood T cell repertoires in COVID-19. Study-level information: Specimens from acute and convalescent COVID-19 originated in the United States, Italy and Spain. The cDNA or gDNA used as material had been derived from T cells, B-cell-depleted T cells, or PBMCs.

V usage is TRBV2 and J usage is TRBJ1-4, with TRBD1 identical over 8 bases. This clonotype originated in a woman in her 30s with active or convalescent COVID-19. Material: peripheral blood. The CDR3 loop is CASREGTGGGKLFF. For the CDR3, the DNA is TGTGCCAGCAGGGAGGGGACAGGCGGGGGAAAACTGTTTTTT.